The source of this TCR beta chain is a study of T-cell reconstitution after alpha-beta-depleted transplantation in children. CDR3 length: 16 amino acids. Germline V gene data show CDR1 as MDHEN and CDR2 as SYDVKM. Trimming at V came to 5 bases and at J to 5 bases, leaving 14 bases not matched to a gene. Unique molecular identifiers were incorporated during preparation of the TCRbeta library. TCRdb reanalysed the PCR reads using MiXCR and keeps one entry per CDR3 protein. The sample contains some 300,000 distinct CDR3 sequences, about 9.4% of which appear only once. In its sample, this clonotype was seen a few times.

The material sequenced was PBMCs from the stem cell graft donor, taken from the stem cell graft. The sequence derives from a human donor who donated a stem cell graft to a child with acute lymphoblastic leukemia. The rearrangement uses TRBV28 and TRBJ2-7; 8 nucleotides match TRBD2. CDR3 sequence: CASSPPGSGSLDEQYF. The DNA for the CDR3 is TGTGCCAGCAGTCCCCCCGGGAGCGGGAGCCTCGACGAGCAGTACTTC.